These 9 T cell receptor beta chains share one sample of origin, sequenced in a study of sequential checkpoint blockade in melanoma (dated by TCRdb to about 2019). What this sample's treatment or condition label stands for: randomized to nivolumab then ipilimumab (arm A) or the reverse (arm B). Libraries came from the immunoSEQ multiplex PCR assay. TCRdb provides this immuneACCESS table in a form limited to in-frame rearrangements. Some clones are lacking; in checked studies, under half of them reflect an unresolved V gene, and why the rest are absent is not known. The sample data list roughly 3,800 clones, and 50% to 60% of these were observed just once. The ten largest make up roughly 72% of the sample. This specimen was CD8+ T cells sorted from blood (inferred from file names), taken from a patient given nivolumab and ipilimumab in sequence. These receptors were taken from a human donor with melanoma.

The J gene is TRBJ1-4, the V gene TRBV9, with TRBD1 matching over 8 bases. This CDR3 spans 16 amino acids. V gave up 2 bases and J gave up 7 bases; unmatched junction bases: 10. The germline V gene encodes CDR1 SGDLS and CDR2 YYNGEE. The CDR3 DNA reads as TGTGCCAGCAGCGTTCACGGACAGGGCGTCGGTGAAAAACTGTTTTTT. This gives the protein CASSVHGQGVGEKLFF.

The chain has TRBV29-1 and TRBJ2-1; TRBD2 aligns across 7 bases. The CDR3 length is 14 residues. Germline CDR1 reads SQVTM; CDR2 reads ANQGSEA. The trim removed 1 base at V and 6 bases at J, leaving 6 bases unmatched. The CDR3 nucleotides read TGCAGCGTTGAAGTAGGCGGACTAGGCAATGAGCAGTTCTTC. It yields the protein CSVEVGGLGNEQFF.

The gene calls are TRBV4-1 and TRBJ2-7; D might be TRBD1 (6 bases). Germline CDR1 MGHRA, CDR2 YSYEKL. Trimming took 3 bases from V and 2 from J, leaving 11 bases between them. There are 14 residues in the CDR3. The CDR3 DNA sequence: TGCGCCAGCAGCCAGTCCCAGGGGACCTACGAGCAGTACTTC. This gives the protein CASSQSQGTYEQYF.

The chain carries TRBV5-8 and TRBJ2-5; D may be TRBD2 (5 bases). The V end lost 1 base, the J end lost 3 bases, and 13 bases lay between the germline ends. The CDR3 contains 15 residues. CDR1 is SGHTS and CDR2 is YDEGEE in the germline V gene. The DNA of the CDR3 is TGTGCCAGCAGCTTGCTCGGGGAGACTGAAGAGACCCAGTACTTC. It translates to CASSLLGETEETQYF. Together with reference TRBV5-8 and TRBJ2-5, the CDR3 gives the full variable domain: EAGVTQSPTHLIKTRGQQATLRCSPISGHTSVYWYQQALGLGLQFLLWYDEGEERNRGNFPPRFSGRQFPNYSSELNVNALELEDSALYLCASSLLGETEETQYFGPGTRLLVL.

The chain recombines TRBV19 with TRBJ1-2; 7 nucleotides match TRBD1. The CDR3 loop spans 13 amino acids. CDR1 and CDR2 from the germline V gene are LNHDA and SQIVND (reference sequence). With 5 bases clipped from V and 4 bases from J, the junction kept 4 bases outside the gene matches. In nucleotides, the CDR3 is TGTGCCAGTAGTCCCGGGACAGCCTATGGCTACACCTTC. Translation: CASSPGTAYGYTF.

The chain employs TRBV19 and TRBJ1-1; D unresolved. CDR3 length: 13 amino acids. The V end was cut by 3 bases, the J end by 1 base, with 6 bases between. The germline V gene encodes CDR1 LNHDA and CDR2 SQIVND (reference sequence). The CDR3 reads CASSITGNTEAFF. The DNA of the CDR3 is TGTGCCAGTAGTATTACGGGGAACACTGAAGCTTTCTTT.

The chain uses TRBV28 and TRBJ1-3; 7 nucleotides align to TRBD1. The CDR3 runs to 15 residues. Germline V CDR1 and CDR2: MDHEN, SYDVKM. The V and J ends lost 6 bases and 4 bases, in that order; junction bases with no gene match: 9. The CDR3 DNA is TGTGCCAGCAGCCCATGGACAGGATCCGGAAACACCATATATTTT. This codes for CASSPWTGSGNTIYF.

The rearrangement links TRBV16 to TRBJ2-7; the D gene is possibly TRBD1 (6 bases). The CDR3 totals 15 residues. From germline, CDR1 is KGHSY and CDR2 FQNENV. Trimming removed 0 bases at V and 1 base at J, with 10 bases between. The chain's CDR3 is CASSQSQGPSYEQYF. The CDR3 DNA sequence: TGTGCCAGCAGCCAATCGCAGGGGCCGTCCTACGAGCAGTACTTC.

The chain has TRBV19 and TRBJ2-1, with D perhaps matching TRBD1 (6 bases). Germline assignment: CDR1 LNHDA and CDR2 SQIVND (reference sequence). This CDR3 comprises 15 residues. V lost 5 bases and J lost 6, with 17 bases in between. CDR3 amino acids: CASSQIRGGVNEQFF. The CDR3, as DNA: TGTGCCAGTAGTCAGATCAGGGGTGGGGTCAATGAGCAGTTCTTC.